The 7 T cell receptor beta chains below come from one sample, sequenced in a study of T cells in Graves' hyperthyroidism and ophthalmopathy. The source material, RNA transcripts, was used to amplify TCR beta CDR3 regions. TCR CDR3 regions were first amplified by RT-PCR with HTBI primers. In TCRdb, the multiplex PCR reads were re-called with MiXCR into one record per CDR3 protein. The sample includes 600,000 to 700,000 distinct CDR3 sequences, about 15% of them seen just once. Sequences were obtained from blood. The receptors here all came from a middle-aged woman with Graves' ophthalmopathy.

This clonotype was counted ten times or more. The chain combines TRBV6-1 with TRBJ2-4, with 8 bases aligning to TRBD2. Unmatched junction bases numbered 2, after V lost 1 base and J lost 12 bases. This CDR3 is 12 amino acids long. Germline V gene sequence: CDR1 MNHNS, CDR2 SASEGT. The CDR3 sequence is CASSEGLAYQYF. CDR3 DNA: TGTGCCAGCAGTGAAGGACTAGCGTATCAGTACTTC.

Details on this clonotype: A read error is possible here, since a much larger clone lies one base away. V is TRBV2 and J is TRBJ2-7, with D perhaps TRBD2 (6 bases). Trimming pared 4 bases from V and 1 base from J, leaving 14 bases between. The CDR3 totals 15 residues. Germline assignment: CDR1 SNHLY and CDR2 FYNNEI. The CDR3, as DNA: TGTGCCAGCAGTGGCGTAGCGGCAAGATCCTACGAGCAGTACTTC. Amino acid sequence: CASSGVAARSYEQYF.

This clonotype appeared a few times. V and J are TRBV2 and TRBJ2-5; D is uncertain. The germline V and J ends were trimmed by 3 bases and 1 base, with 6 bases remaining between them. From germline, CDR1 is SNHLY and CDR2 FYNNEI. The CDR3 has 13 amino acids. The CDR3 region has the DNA TGTGCCAGCAGTGACGGATTCCAAGAGACCCAGTACTTC. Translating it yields CASSDGFQETQYF.

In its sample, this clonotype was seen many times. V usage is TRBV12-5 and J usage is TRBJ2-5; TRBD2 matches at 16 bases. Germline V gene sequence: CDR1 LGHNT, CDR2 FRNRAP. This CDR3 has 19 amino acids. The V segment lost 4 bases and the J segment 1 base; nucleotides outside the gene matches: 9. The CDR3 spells CASGSPGTSGRAFQETQYF. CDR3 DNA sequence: TGTGCTAGTGGTTCCCCAGGGACTAGCGGGAGGGCTTTCCAAGAGACCCAGTACTTC.

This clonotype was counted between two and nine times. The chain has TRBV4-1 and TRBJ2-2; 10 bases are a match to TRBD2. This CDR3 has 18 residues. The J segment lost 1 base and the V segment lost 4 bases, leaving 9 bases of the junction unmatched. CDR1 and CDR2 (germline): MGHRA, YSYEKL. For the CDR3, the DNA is TGCGCCAGCAGCCGAGAGCGGGAGGGGGTACTGAACACCGGGGAGCTGTTTTTT. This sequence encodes CASSREREGVLNTGELFF.

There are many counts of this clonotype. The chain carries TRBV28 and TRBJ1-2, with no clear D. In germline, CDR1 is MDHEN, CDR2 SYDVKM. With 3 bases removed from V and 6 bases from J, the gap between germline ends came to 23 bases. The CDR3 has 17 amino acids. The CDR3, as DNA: TGTGCCAGCAGTTTTTACGGCCTCTCAGGAAAGGCCAATGGCTACACCTTC. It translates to CASSFYGLSGKANGYTF.

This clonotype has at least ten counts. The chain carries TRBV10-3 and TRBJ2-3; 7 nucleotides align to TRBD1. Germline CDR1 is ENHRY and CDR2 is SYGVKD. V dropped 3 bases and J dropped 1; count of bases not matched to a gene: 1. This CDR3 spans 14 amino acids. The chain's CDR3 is CAISEGGGTDTQYF. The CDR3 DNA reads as TGTGCCATCAGTGAAGGGGGCGGCACAGATACGCAGTATTTT.